The sequence of this T cell receptor (beta chain) was determined in a study of blood T cell repertoires in COVID-19. Study overall: Sites in the United States, Italy and Spain provided acute and convalescent COVID-19 samples. From T cells, B-cell-depleted T cells, or PBMCs came the material, which was cDNA or gDNA.

Repertoires were generated with immunoSEQ multiplex PCR, while TCRdb's copy carries only in-frame clones and drops some. The repertoire holds 130,000 or so clones, with 55% to 75% as singletons. CDR1 is SQVTM and CDR2 is ANQGSEA in the germline V gene. CDR3 size: 14 residues. V was clipped by 1 base and J by 9 bases; unmatched bases: 7. Sequenced input: peripheral blood. The rearrangement uses TRBV29-1 and TRBJ2-1; 9 bases fit TRBD2. This receptor was obtained from a woman in her 70s with acute or convalescent COVID-19. This CDR3 is CSVEVGTSYAEQFF. In DNA form, the CDR3 reads TGCAGCGTTGAAGTTGGGACTAGCTATGCTGAGCAGTTCTTC.